This TCR beta chain was retrieved from a study of liver allograft versus peripheral blood T cells (dated by TCRdb to 2019 to 2021). Study-wide context: The study compared T cell receptor repertoires found within transplanted livers against repertoires in the peripheral blood of liver transplant recipients. General findings and caveats noted by the study authors: T cell receptor repertoires inside liver allografts were reported to be different from the repertoires detected in peripheral blood.

TCRdb records Illumina MiSeq as the sequencer. TCRdb passed the public sequencing reads through fastp at Q25 and MiXCR, retaining productive beta sequences. One record per CDR3 amino acid sequence lists the most common genes and DNA. The sample table holds about 9,100 distinct CDR3 sequences, of which roughly 20% were seen once. 5.4% of the sample lies in the top ten. This clonotype is identified as medium-sized (0.01 to 0.1%). What antigen it recognizes has not been identified. No much larger clone is present one base from it, and per-base qualities are unavailable. The V and J ends are trimmed by 4 bases and 6 bases, leaving 18 bases between them. Its CDR3 holds 15 amino acids, cysteine through phenylalanine. The CDR3 DNA has 45 bases and is translated from base 1. The germline V gene specifies MNHNS as CDR1 and SASEGT as CDR2.

The sequence was collected from a human patient who had a liver transplant. After a transplant, the donor of the graft may account for some T cells. The chain links TRBV6-1 with TRBJ1-1, with a tentative D gene TRBD1 over 6 matching bases. The CDR3: CASSVETGERPEAFF. The DNA sequence is as follows: TGTGCCAGCAGTGTAGAGACAGGAGAAAGGCCTGAAGCTTTCTTT.